Listed below are T cell receptor beta chains from one sample, sequenced in a study of identical twins. TCRdb re-analysed the 5' RACE reads in MiXCR, keeping a single row per CDR3 protein. This repertoire shows roughly 230,000 distinct CDR3 sequences, roughly 8% found once; its top ten account for roughly 3.1%. The data also belong to a second study, concerning yellow fever vaccine responses in identical twins.

The sample consisted of CD8+ T cells sorted from blood. These receptors originate from a woman aged 18-35 years in good health. CDR3s include the opening cysteine and the closing phenylalanine or tryptophan. D genes are given only for firm matches. A clone size is listed for some rows: how often the clone was seen (once, few, many), or a class if it is expanded.

>TRBV27|many|TRBD1
CASSYGTGGTGELFF
>TRBV9|-|-
CASSLLEVPNYGYTF
>TRBV7-2|-|TRBD1
CASSLVQGIDEQFF
>TRBV4-2|few|TRBD2
CASSQEAGYVTDTQYF
>TRBV11-1|-|-
CASSLGTGIGTAEETQYF
>TRBV20-1|few|TRBD1
CSARWTGVNTEAFF
>TRBV20-1|-|TRBD2
CSALGLAGVRNEQFF
>TRBV27|many|-
CASSFQGGKQFF
>TRBV6-5|-|-
CASSYSRPRFENTEAFF
>TRBV20-1|few|-
CSARDVWEMNTEAFF
>TRBV5-6|few|-
CASSLAGYAGNTIYF
>TRBV4-3|-|-
CASSPTVYSYEQYF
>TRBV7-6|-|-
CASSLGYGLNTEAFF
>TRBV2|few|TRBD2
CASSDFSSGALNTGELFF
>TRBV4-1|many|TRBD2
CASSQDPAGGTDTQYF
>TRBV20-1|-|TRBD2
CSILVLAGGSGETQYF
>TRBV6-5|few|TRBD2
CASSYSLAGKFNEQFF
>TRBV7-9|few|-
CASSSVYTEAFF
>TRBV2|-|-
CASSERGFGRFF
>TRBV27|many|-
CASSSSRGTYNEQFF
>TRBV4-3|few|-
CASSQDRGTNYGYTF
>TRBV12-3/TRBV12-4|-|-
CAVKQITGELFF
>TRBV3-1|few|TRBD1
CASSQGQGVGNQPQHF
>TRBV20-1|few|-
CSARDVGGVHLRGGNEQFF
>TRBV6-1|few|TRBD2
CASSEDGGGADEQYF
>TRBV6-5|-|-
CASSSEIEQYF
>TRBV29-1|many|-
CSGMVDGTDTQYF
>TRBV7-9|-|-
CASSLGPMGEEETQYF
>TRBV6-4|many|TRBD1
CASSDSGDRREAFF
>TRBV4-2|-|TRBD2
CASSQVLLARQYF
>TRBV20-1|-|TRBD1
CSAKGQPIQETQYF
>TRBV13|-|-
CASSLIAPEQYF
>TRBV7-9|many|-
CASSSAGDTEAFF
>TRBV27|-|TRBD2
CASSLRGVGRGYEQYF
>TRBV29-1|few|-
CSTKDYNEQFF
>TRBV6-1|-|TRBD1
CASTSLGTGRRINEQYF
>TRBV7-3|-|TRBD1
CASTTQGATGELFF
>TRBV12-3/TRBV12-4|many|-
CASNPSFGGITDTQYF
>TRBV12-3/TRBV12-4|few|-
CASSYGLYNEQFF
>TRBV29-1|many|TRBD2
CSVSGTSGATDTQYF
>TRBV4-3|many|TRBD2
CASSQDSSGRGETQYF
>TRBV7-8|-|-
CASSLARGVNEQFF
>TRBV20-1|-|TRBD1
CSASGVQGASGNTIYF
>TRBV20-1|-|TRBD2
CSARDSGLADHRDEQFF
>TRBV3-1|-|-
CASSQPTLTGELFF
>TRBV7-2|few|TRBD2
CASSLSGGLASDEQFF
>TRBV5-6|few|-
CASSLGGTEDEQFF
>TRBV9|-|TRBD1
CASSHPRNRGLYYGYTF
>TRBV28|few|-
CASSPSVGPDTQYF
>TRBV28|many|-
CASSLDSASYEQYF
>TRBV7-9|-|-
CASSYPGGIGADTQYF
>TRBV27|few|-
CASSAQPGLTNYGYTF
>TRBV20-1|-|TRBD2
CSALAGGGSSYEQYF